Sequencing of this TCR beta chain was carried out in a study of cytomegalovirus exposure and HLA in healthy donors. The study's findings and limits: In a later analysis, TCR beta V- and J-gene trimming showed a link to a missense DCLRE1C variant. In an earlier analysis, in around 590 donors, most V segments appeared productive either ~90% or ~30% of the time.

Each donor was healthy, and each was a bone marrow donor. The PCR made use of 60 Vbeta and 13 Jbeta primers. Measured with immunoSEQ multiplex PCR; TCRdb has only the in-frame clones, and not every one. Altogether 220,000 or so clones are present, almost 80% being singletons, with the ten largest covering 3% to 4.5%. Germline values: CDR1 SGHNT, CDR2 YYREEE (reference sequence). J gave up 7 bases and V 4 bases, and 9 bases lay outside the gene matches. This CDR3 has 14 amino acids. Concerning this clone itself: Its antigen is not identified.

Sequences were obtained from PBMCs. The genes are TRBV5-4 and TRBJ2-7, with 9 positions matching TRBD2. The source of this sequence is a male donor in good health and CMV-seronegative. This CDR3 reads CASSLASGVGEQYF. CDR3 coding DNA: TGTGCCAGCAGCCTTGCTAGCGGGGTCGGGGAGCAGTACTTC.